A selection of T cell receptor beta chains follows, all from one sample in a study of lymphopenia after photon versus proton radiotherapy. Only in-frame clones appear in the TCRdb table, and some are missing; sequencing was by immunoSEQ multiplex PCR. The sample has roughly 23,000 clones; about 93% are singletons. Sequenced here: peripheral blood, sampled from a patient treated with proton-based radiotherapy. The receptors derive from a woman in her 70s with pancreatic cancer. Some clones in this sample may be carry-over from other donors' samples. Both conserved end residues are part of each CDR3. Each record gives: D gene, V gene, J gene, clone size, CDR3 protein, CDR3 DNA. A D gene is named only where the DNA matches it firmly. Where a row states a size, it is once, few, many or the class of an expanded clone; other rows omit it.

>TRBD1|TRBV5-1|TRBJ1-5|-
CASSAGQGDNNQPQHF
TGCGCCAGCAGCGCCGGACAGGGCGATAACAATCAGCCCCAGCATTTT
>TRBD2|TRBV5-1|TRBJ2-7|once
CASSLGAGYEQYF
TGCGCCAGCAGCTTGGGAGCGGGATACGAGCAGTACTTC
>TRBD1|TRBV9|TRBJ1-4|-
CASSERGGDYEKLFF
TGTGCCAGCAGCGAGAGAGGGGGCGATTATGAAAAACTGTTTTTT
>-|TRBV27|TRBJ2-5|-
CASSRRRQGEEETQYF
TGTGCCAGCAGCCGCCGCCGGCAGGGAGAAGAAGAGACCCAGTACTTC
>-|TRBV9|TRBJ2-7|-
CASSIQGLSYEQYF
TGTGCCAGCAGCATTCAGGGACTCTCCTACGAGCAGTACTTC
>-|TRBV6-5|TRBJ1-5|-
CASRTMQGSNQPQHF
TGTGCCAGCAGGACCATGCAGGGAAGCAATCAGCCCCAGCATTTT
>-|TRBV5-8|TRBJ1-4|-
CASSFGGAVFNEKLFF
TGTGCCAGCAGCTTTGGTGGGGCTGTTTTTAATGAAAAACTGTTTTTT
>-|TRBV6-5|TRBJ1-6|-
CASSYSSQGPNSPLHF
TGTGCCAGCAGTTACTCGAGCCAGGGCCCAAATTCACCCCTCCACTTT
>TRBD1|TRBV15|TRBJ2-1|-
CATSRDRGTGDNEQFF
TGTGCCACCAGCAGAGATCGAGGGACAGGGGACAATGAGCAGTTCTTC
>-|TRBV28|TRBJ2-7|-
CASSNSGQLISYEQYF
TGTGCCAGCAGTAACTCCGGACAGCTGATATCCTACGAGCAGTACTTC
>-|TRBV6-5|TRBJ1-2|-
CASSTGTAGYTF
TGTGCCAGCAGTACCGGGACGGCTGGCTACACCTTC
>-|TRBV29-1|TRBJ2-3|-
CSVEGTAGTDTQYF
TGCAGCGTTGAAGGGACAGCCGGCACAGATACGCAGTATTTT
>-|TRBV4-1|TRBJ1-2|-
CASSTITGLRGYTF
TGCGCCAGCAGCACCATCACAGGGCTTCGTGGCTACACCTTC
>-|TRBV7-2|TRBJ2-3|few
CASSLLGETSTDTQYF
TGTGCCAGCAGCTTATTGGGCGAAACTAGCACAGATACGCAGTATTTT
>TRBD1|TRBV30|TRBJ1-1|-
CAWTRGLRAFF
TGTGCCTGGACCAGGGGGCTAAGGGCTTTCTTT
>-|TRBV21-1|TRBJ1-2|-
CASSNLDLGQNNYGYTF
TGTGCCAGCAGCAACTTGGATTTAGGACAGAACAACTATGGCTACACCTTC
>TRBD1|TRBV11-2|TRBJ2-7|-
CASSFTQGAAYEQYF
TGTGCCAGCAGCTTCACTCAGGGGGCAGCCTACGAGCAGTACTTC
>TRBD2|TRBV28|TRBJ2-1|-
CASSLLAEYNEQFF
TGTGCCAGCAGTTTACTAGCGGAATACAATGAGCAGTTCTTC
>TRBD2|TRBV13|TRBJ2-3|-
CASSLGFPGLAPSTDTQYF
TGTGCCAGCAGCTTAGGCTTTCCCGGACTAGCGCCGAGCACAGATACGCAGTATTTT
>-|TRBV30|TRBJ1-1|-
CAWSSYWGHAFF
TGTGCCTGGAGTAGCTATTGGGGGCATGCTTTCTTT
>TRBD2|TRBV7-3|TRBJ2-2|-
CASSPREGHTGELFF
TGTGCCAGCAGCCCCCGGGAGGGGCACACCGGGGAGCTGTTTTTT
>-|TRBV18|TRBJ2-3|-
CASSPPRRRDLGDTQYF
TGTGCCAGCTCACCACCGAGACGGAGGGACCTGGGGGATACGCAGTATTTT
>-|TRBV19|TRBJ1-4|-
CASNRGPLNEKLFF
TGTGCCAGTAATCGGGGGCCTCTTAATGAAAAACTGTTTTTT
>TRBD1|TRBV27|TRBJ1-6|-
CASSPQTGSSYNSPLHF
TGTGCCAGCAGTCCTCAGACAGGGAGCTCCTATAATTCACCCCTCCACTTT
>TRBD2|TRBV5-1|TRBJ2-1|-
CASEPGGGKNNEQFF
TGCGCCAGCGAGCCGGGAGGCGGGAAAAACAATGAGCAGTTCTTC
>TRBD2|TRBV6-5|TRBJ2-7|-
CATRRLAGDEEQYF
TGTGCCACCCGCCGACTAGCGGGAGACGAAGAGCAGTACTTC
>TRBD1|TRBV7-6|TRBJ2-7|-
CASSADRGRNDYEQYF
TGTGCCAGCAGCGCTGACAGGGGGCGCAATGACTACGAGCAGTACTTC
>-|TRBV28|TRBJ1-5|once
CASTPIQAHQPQHF
TGTGCCAGCACCCCAATACAGGCCCATCAGCCCCAGCATTTT
>TRBD1|TRBV18|TRBJ1-2|-
CASSPSSTGGDGYTF
TGTGCCAGCTCACCTTCTTCTACAGGGGGCGACGGCTACACCTTC
>-|TRBV28|TRBJ1-2|-
CASSPYWGEYGYTF
TGTGCCAGCAGTCCTTACTGGGGGGAATATGGCTACACCTTC
>-|TRBV30|TRBJ2-3|once
CAWSVAAPPDTQYF
TGTGCCTGGAGTGTAGCTGCGCCCCCAGATACGCAGTATTTT
>TRBD2|TRBV27|TRBJ2-3|-
CASSSGLASDTQYF
TGTGCCAGCAGTTCCGGACTAGCCTCGGATACGCAGTATTTT
>-|TRBV19|TRBJ1-2|-
CASITTSTGNYGYTF
TGTGCCAGCATTACAACTTCGACAGGAAACTATGGCTACACCTTC
>-|TRBV30|TRBJ2-7|-
CAWKVSGPGEQYF
TGTGCCTGGAAGGTGTCGGGCCCGGGCGAGCAGTACTTC
>-|TRBV19|TRBJ1-1|-
CASSILRGTEAFF
TGTGCCAGTAGTATACTTCGGGGTACTGAAGCTTTCTTT
>-|TRBV7-2|TRBJ1-5|-
CASSNRVGRDQPQHF
TGTGCCAGCAGCAACAGGGTGGGTAGGGATCAGCCCCAGCATTTT
>-|TRBV6-5|TRBJ1-5|-
CASSYSNRINQPQHF
TGTGCCAGCAGTTACTCGAATCGGATCAATCAGCCCCAGCATTTT
>-|TRBV5-5|TRBJ2-7|-
CASSYGTGEYEQYF
TGTGCCAGCAGCTACGGGACTGGTGAATACGAGCAGTACTTC
>TRBD1|TRBV15|TRBJ1-3|-
CATSLDRGYGNTIYF
TGTGCCACCAGCCTCGACAGGGGCTATGGAAACACCATATATTTT
>-|TRBV7-9|TRBJ2-2|-
CASSARLESAGELFF
TGTGCCAGCAGCGCCCGACTAGAATCGGCCGGGGAGCTGTTTTTT
>-|TRBV19|TRBJ2-1|-
CASIPSGRSYNEQFF
TGTGCCAGTATCCCAAGCGGGCGCTCCTACAATGAGCAGTTCTTC
>-|TRBV5-1|TRBJ1-2|-
CASSLRGAENYGYTF
TGCGCCAGCAGCTTAAGGGGGGCCGAAAACTATGGCTACACCTTC
>TRBD2|TRBV18|TRBJ2-1|-
CASSPELAGVGNEQFF
TGTGCCAGCTCACCAGAACTAGCGGGAGTTGGCAATGAGCAGTTCTTC
>-|TRBV11-2|TRBJ1-3|-
CASSVRFSGNTIYF
TGTGCCAGCAGCGTCCGTTTCTCTGGAAACACCATATATTTT
>-|TRBV28|TRBJ1-2|-
CASSPPGVYGYTF
TGTGCCAGCAGCCCTCCAGGGGTTTATGGCTACACCTTC
>-|TRBV4-1|TRBJ2-7|-
CASSQGSSGSYEQYF
TGCGCCAGCAGCCAGGGCAGCTCGGGGTCCTACGAGCAGTACTTC
>TRBD1|TRBV18|TRBJ1-5|-
CASSPGQDSNQPQHF
TGTGCCAGCTCACCTGGACAGGATAGCAATCAGCCCCAGCATTTT
>TRBD2|TRBV9|TRBJ2-3|once
CASSPHGGGGLTDTQYF
TGTGCCAGCAGCCCTCATGGCGGCGGGGGACTCACAGATACGCAGTATTTT
>-|TRBV5-1|TRBJ2-1|-
CASRLGFRDNEQFF
TGCGCCAGCAGGTTGGGGTTTCGGGACAATGAGCAGTTCTTC
>TRBD1|TRBV7-2|TRBJ1-3|-
CASSIGGAFGNTIYF
TGTGCCAGCAGCATAGGGGGCGCTTTCGGAAACACCATATATTTT
>-|TRBV5-8|TRBJ1-5|-
CASSLLGSSIRNDQPQHF
TGTGCCAGCAGCTTGCTCGGATCTTCAATTCGGAACGATCAGCCCCAGCATTTT
>-|TRBV5-1|TRBJ1-4|-
CASSQTEFNEKLFF
TGCGCCAGCAGTCAAACAGAGTTTAATGAAAAACTGTTTTTT
>-|TRBV4-1|TRBJ1-5|-
CASSQENTNQPQHF
TGCGCCAGCAGCCAAGAGAACACGAATCAGCCCCAGCATTTT
>-|TRBV5-1|TRBJ1-2|-
CASSLDSNYGYTF
TGCGCCAGCAGCTTGGACAGTAACTATGGCTACACCTTC
>-|TRBV28|TRBJ1-5|-
CASSSRTPSNQPQHF
TGTGCCAGCAGTTCCCGGACACCTAGCAATCAGCCCCAGCATTTT
>-|TRBV28|TRBJ2-7|-
CASSLGSGSEQYF
TGTGCCAGCAGTTTGGGTTCGGGTTCCGAGCAGTACTTC
>-|TRBV6-5|TRBJ2-7|-
CASSLIFSYEQYF
TGTGCCAGCAGTTTGATCTTCTCCTACGAGCAGTACTTC
>TRBD1|TRBV19|TRBJ1-5|-
CATDLGQGSNQPQHF
TGTGCCACCGATCTAGGACAGGGATCCAATCAGCCCCAGCATTTT
>TRBD2|TRBV27|TRBJ2-3|-
CASSPAPGLAGLIGDTQYF
TGTGCCAGCAGTCCCGCACCGGGACTAGCGGGCTTAATAGGAGATACGCAGTATTTT
>-|TRBV28|TRBJ1-5|-
CASSRERSNQPQHF
TGTGCCAGCAGCAGGGAAAGGAGCAATCAGCCCCAGCATTTT